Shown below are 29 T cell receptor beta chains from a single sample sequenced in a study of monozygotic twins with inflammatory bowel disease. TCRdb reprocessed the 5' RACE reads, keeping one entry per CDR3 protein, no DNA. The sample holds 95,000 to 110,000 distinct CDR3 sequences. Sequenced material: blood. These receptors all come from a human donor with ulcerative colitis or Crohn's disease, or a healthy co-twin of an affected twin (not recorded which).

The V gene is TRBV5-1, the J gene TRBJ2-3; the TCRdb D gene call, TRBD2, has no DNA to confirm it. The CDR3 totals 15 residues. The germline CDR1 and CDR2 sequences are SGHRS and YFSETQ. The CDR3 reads CASSLQTDFTDTQYF.

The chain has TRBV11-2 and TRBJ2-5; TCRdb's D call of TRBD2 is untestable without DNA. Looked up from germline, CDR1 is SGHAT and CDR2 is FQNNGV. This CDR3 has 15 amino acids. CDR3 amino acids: CASSSSGLDQETQYF.

CDR3 loop: CASSPSGTNTGELFF. The gene calls are TRBV12-3 or TRBV12-4 and TRBJ2-2; the TRBD2 assignment by TCRdb is unverifiable without DNA. The CDR3 totals 15 residues.

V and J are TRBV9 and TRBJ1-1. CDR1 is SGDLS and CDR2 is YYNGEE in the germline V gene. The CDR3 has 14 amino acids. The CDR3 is CASSVVSMNTEAFF. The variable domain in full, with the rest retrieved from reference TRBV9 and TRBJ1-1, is DSGVTQTPKHLITATGQRVTLRCSPRSGDLSVYWYQQSLDQGLQFLIQYYNGEERAKGNILERFSAQQFPDLHSELNLSSLELGDSALYFCASSVVSMNTEAFFGQGTRLTVV.

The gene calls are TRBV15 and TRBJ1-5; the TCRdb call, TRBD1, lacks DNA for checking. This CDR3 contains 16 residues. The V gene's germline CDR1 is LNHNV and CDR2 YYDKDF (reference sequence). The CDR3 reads CATSRDSATGRQPQHF.

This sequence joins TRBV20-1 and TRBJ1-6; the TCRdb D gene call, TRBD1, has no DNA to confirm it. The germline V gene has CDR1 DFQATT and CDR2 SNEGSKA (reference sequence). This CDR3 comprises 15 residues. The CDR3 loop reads CSARWGARTNSPLHF.

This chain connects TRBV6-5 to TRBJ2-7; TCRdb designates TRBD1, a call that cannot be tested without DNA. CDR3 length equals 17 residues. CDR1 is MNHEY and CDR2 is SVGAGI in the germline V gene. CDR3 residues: CASSYGQTGGSSYEQYF.

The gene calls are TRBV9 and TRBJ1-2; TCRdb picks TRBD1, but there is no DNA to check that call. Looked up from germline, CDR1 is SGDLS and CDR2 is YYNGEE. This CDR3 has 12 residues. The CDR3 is CASSLGAGGYTF.

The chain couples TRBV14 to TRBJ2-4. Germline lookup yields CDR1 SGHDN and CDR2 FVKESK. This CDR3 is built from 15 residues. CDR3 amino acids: CASSQVQLGKNIQYF. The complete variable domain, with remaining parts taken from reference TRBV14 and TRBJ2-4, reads EAGVTQFPSHSVIEKGQTVTLRCDPISGHDNLYWYRRVMGKEIKFLLHFVKESKQDESGMPNNRFLAERTGGTYSTLKVQPAELEDSGVYFCASSQVQLGKNIQYFGAGTRLSVL.

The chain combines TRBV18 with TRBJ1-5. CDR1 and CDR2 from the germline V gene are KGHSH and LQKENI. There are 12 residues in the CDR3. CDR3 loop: CASSPGAQPQHF.

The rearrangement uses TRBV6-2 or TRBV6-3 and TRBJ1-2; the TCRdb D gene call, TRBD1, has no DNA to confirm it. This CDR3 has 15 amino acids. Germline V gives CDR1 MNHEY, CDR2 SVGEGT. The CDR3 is CASSYSTGARAGYTF.

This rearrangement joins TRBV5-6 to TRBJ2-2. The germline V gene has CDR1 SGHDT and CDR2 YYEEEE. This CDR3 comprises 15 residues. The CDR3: CASSLTGEATGELFF.

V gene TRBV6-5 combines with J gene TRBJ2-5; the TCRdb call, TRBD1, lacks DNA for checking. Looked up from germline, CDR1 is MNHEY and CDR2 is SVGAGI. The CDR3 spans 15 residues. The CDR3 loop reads CASSYHRGSQETQYF.

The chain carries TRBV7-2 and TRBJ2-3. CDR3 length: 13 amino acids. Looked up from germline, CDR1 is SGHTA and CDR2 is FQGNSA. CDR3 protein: CASSPGFSQLPLF. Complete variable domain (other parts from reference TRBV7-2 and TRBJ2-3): GAGVSQSPSNKVTEKGKDVELRCDPISGHTALYWYRQSLGQGLEFLIYFQGNSAPDKSGLPSDRFSAERTGGSVSTLTIQRTQQEDSAVYLCASSPGFSQLPLFGPGTRLTVL.

The CDR3 sequence is CAWSVLRLGLANEQFF. This chain joins TRBV30 and TRBJ2-1. The CDR3 totals 16 residues. Germline-derived CDR1 and CDR2 are GTSNPN and SVGIG (reference sequence).

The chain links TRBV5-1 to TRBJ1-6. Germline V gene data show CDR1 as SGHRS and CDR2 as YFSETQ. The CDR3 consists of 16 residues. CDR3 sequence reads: CASSTEGSSYNSPLHF.

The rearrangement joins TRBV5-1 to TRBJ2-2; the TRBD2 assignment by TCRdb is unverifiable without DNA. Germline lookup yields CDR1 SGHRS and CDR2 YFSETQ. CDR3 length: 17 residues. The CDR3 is CASSLLASSSSGGELFF.

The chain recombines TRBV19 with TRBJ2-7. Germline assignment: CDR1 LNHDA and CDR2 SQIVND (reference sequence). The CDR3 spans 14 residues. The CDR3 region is CASSIEAGDYEQYF.

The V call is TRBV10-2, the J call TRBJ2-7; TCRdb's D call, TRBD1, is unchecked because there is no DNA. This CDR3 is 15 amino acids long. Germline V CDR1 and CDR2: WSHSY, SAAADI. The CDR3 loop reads CASSVYGTGDYEQYF.

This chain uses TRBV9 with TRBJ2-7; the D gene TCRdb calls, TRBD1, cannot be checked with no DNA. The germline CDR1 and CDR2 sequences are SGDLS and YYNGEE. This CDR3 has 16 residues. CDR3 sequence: CASSVGSGGAIYEQYF.

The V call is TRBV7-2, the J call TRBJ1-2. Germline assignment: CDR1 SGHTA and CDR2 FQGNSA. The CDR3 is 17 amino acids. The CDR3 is CASSSDGIYRSNYGYTF.

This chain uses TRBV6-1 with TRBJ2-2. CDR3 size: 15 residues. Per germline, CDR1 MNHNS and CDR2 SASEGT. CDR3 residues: CASRWDDRSTGELFF.

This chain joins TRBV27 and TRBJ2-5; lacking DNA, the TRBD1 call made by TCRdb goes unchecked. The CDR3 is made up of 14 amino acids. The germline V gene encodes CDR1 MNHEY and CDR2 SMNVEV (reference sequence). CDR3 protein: CASSPGTSDGAQYF.

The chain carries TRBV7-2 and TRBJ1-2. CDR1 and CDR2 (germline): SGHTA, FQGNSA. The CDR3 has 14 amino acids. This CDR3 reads CASSLERVHYGYTF.

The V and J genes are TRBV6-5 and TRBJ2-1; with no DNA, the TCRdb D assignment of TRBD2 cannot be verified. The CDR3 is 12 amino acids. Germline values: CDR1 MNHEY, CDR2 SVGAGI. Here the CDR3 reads CASSRGPAEQFF.

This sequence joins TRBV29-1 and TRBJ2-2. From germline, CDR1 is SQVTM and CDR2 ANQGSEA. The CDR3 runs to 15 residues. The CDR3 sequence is CSVVVLYENTGELFF.

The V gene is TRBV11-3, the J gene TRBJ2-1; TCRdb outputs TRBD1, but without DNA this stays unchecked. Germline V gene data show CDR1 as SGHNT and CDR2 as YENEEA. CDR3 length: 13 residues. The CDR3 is CASSFGGFNEQFF.

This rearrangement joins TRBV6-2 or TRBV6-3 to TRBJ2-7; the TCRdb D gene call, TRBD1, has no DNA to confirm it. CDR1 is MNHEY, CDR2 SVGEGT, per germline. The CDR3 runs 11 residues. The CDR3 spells CASEQGHEQYF.

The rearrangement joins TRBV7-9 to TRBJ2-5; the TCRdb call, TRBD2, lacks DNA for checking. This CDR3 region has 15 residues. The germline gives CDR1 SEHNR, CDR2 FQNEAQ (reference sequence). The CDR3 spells CASSPRTSGRETQYF. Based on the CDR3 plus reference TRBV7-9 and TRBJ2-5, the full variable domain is DTGVSQNPRHKITKRGQNVTFRCDPISEHNRLYWYRQTLGQGPEFLTYFQNEAQLEKSRLLSDRFSAERPKGSFSTLEIQRTEQGDSAMYLCASSPRTSGRETQYFGPGTRLLVL.